The 2 T cell receptor beta chains below were found in one sample sequenced in a study of cytomegalovirus exposure and HLA in healthy donors. The PCR was carried out with 60 Vbeta primers and 13 Jbeta primers. Sequencing used immunoSEQ multiplex PCR; TCRdb keeps in-frame clones, though not all of them. Counted here are some 120,000 clones, about 73% occurring once; the ten biggest clones make up roughly 6%. Material: PBMCs. The receptors shown here come from a woman between 40 and 55 years old in good health and CMV-seronegative.

The V call is TRBV6-5, the J call TRBJ1-2; D is perhaps TRBD1 (6 bases). V lost 6 bases and J lost 3, with 11 bases in between. CDR1 is MNHEY and CDR2 is SVGAGI in the germline V gene. This CDR3 is 13 amino acids long. CDR3 nucleotides: TGTGCCAGCAGAGGGACAAGCTACTATGGCTACACCTTC. Amino acids: CASRGTSYYGYTF.

This chain joins TRBV6-6 and TRBJ2-1; weak D call: TRBD1 (5 bases). The CDR3 covers 15 residues. The germline V and J ends were trimmed by 2 bases and 1 base, with 9 bases remaining between them. Germline V gives CDR1 MNHNY, CDR2 SVGAGI (reference sequence). The CDR3 reads CASSYQDSSYNEQFF. CDR3 bases: TGTGCCAGCAGTTACCAAGACAGTTCCTACAATGAGCAGTTCTTC.